This T cell receptor beta chain appears in the sequencing data of a study of cytomegalovirus exposure and HLA in healthy donors. Germline-derived CDR1 and CDR2 are SGHRS and YFSETQ. This CDR3 has 19 residues. PCR amplification relied on 60 Vbeta primers (plus 13 Jbeta primers). The method was immunoSEQ multiplex PCR; TCRdb's version includes in-frame clones alone and lacks a portion of them. The table records around 140,000 clones, approximately 91% of them present only once. The sequence derives from a woman aged 40 to 50 in good health and CMV-seronegative. Sequences were obtained from PBMCs. The chain has TRBV5-1 and TRBJ2-5, with 9 bases identical to TRBD2. The J call may be mistaken, given a closer DNA end match to TRBJ2-7. The DNA of the CDR3 is TGCGCCAGCAGCTCCTCAGGGGGTGGACTAGCGTCACTAGAGGACGAGCAGTACTTC. Translation: CASSSSGGGLASLEDEQYF.